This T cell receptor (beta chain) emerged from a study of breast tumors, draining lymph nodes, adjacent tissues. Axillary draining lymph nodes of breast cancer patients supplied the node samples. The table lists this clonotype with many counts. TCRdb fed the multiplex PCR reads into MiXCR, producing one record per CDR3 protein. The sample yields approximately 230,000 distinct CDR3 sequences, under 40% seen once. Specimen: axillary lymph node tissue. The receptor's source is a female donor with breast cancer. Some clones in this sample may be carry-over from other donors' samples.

The CDR3 DNA reads as TGTGCCAGCAGCCATACGGGGGGTATACCGGGACTAGCGGCCACAGATACGCAGTATTTT. Translating gives CASSHTGGIPGLAATDTQYF. V usage is TRBV6-9 and J usage is TRBJ2-3; 11 bases line up with TRBD2. Per germline, CDR1 MNHGY and CDR2 SVAAGI. This CDR3 is 20 amino acids long. The J segment lost 2 bases and the V segment lost 6 bases, leaving 19 bases of the junction unmatched.